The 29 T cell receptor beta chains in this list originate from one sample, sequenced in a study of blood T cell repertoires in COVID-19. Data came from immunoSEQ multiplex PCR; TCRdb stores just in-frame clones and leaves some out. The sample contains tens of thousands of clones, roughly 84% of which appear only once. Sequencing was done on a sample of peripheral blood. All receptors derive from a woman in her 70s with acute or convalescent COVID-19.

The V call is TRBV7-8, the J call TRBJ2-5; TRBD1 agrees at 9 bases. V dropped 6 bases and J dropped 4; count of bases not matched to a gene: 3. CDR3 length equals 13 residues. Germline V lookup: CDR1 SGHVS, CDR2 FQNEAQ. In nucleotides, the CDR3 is TGTGCCAGCAGGACAGGGGGTCCAGAGACCCAGTACTTC. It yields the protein CASRTGGPETQYF.

The CDR3 DNA sequence: TGCGCCAGCAGCTTTGAGGGAGGGAGCAATCAGCCCCAGCATTTT. It is translated as CASSFEGGSNQPQHF. V is TRBV5-1 and J is TRBJ1-5; D is undetermined. The CDR3 runs to 15 residues. Deletions cut 2 bases from V and 1 base from J, with 10 bases between. CDR1 is SGHRS, CDR2 YFSETQ, per germline.

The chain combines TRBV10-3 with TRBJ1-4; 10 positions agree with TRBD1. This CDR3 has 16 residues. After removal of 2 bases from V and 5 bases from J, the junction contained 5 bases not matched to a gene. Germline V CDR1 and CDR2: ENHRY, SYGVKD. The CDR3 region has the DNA TGTGCCATCAGTGAGGCCGGGGACAGGGGAAATGAAAAACTGTTTTTT. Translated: CAISEAGDRGNEKLFF.

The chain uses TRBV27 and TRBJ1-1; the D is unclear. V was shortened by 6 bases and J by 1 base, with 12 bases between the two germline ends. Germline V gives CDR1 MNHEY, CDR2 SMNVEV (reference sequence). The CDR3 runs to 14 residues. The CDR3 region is CASSLRRGNTEAFF. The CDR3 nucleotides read TGTGCCAGCAGCCTCCGCCGAGGGAACACTGAAGCTTTCTTT.

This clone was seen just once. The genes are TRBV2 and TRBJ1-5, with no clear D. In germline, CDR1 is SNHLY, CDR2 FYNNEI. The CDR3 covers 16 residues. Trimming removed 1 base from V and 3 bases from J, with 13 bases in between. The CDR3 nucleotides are TGTGCCAGCAGTGAAGTGCTCCAGCGCTACAATCAGCCCCAGCATTTT. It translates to CASSEVLQRYNQPQHF.

This CDR3 reads CASSLGGTRTTEAFF. CDR3 DNA sequence: TGTGCCAGCAGCTTGGGGGGGACAAGAACCACTGAAGCTTTCTTT. The genes are TRBV5-6 and TRBJ1-1; a possible D gene is TRBD1 (6 bases). The CDR3 totals 15 residues. V lost 0 bases and J lost 4, with 13 bases in between. Per germline, CDR1 SGHDT and CDR2 YYEEEE. Full variable domain (outside the CDR3, taken from reference TRBV5-6 and TRBJ1-1): DAGVTQSPTHLIKTRGQQVTLRCSPKSGHDTVSWYQQALGQGPQFIFQYYEEEERQRGNFPDRFSGHQFPNYSSELNVNALLLGDSALYLCASSLGGTRTTEAFFGQGTRLTVV.

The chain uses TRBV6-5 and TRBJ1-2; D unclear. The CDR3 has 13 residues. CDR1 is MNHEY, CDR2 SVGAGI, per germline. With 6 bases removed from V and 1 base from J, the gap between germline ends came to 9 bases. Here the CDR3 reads CASSPEGNYGYTF. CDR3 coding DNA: TGTGCCAGCAGCCCAGAGGGTAACTATGGCTACACCTTC.

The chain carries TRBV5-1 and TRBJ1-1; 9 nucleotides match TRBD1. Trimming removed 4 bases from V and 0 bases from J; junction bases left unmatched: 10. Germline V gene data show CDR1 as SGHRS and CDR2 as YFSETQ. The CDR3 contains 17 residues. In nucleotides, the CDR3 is TGCGCCAGCAGCCCGAGGGGACAGGGAATTATGAACACTGAAGCTTTCTTT. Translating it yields CASSPRGQGIMNTEAFF. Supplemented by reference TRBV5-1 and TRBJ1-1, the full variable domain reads KAGVTQTPRYLIKTRGQQVTLSCSPISGHRSVSWYQQTPGQGLQFLFEYFSETQRNKGNFPGRFSGRQFSNSRSEMNVSTLELGDSALYLCASSPRGQGIMNTEAFFGQGTRLTVV.

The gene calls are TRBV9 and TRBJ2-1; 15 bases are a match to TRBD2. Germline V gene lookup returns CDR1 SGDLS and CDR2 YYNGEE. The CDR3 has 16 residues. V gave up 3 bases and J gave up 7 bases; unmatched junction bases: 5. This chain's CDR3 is CASSATGTSGRNEQFF. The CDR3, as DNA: TGTGCCAGCAGCGCCACCGGGACTAGCGGGAGGAATGAGCAGTTCTTC.

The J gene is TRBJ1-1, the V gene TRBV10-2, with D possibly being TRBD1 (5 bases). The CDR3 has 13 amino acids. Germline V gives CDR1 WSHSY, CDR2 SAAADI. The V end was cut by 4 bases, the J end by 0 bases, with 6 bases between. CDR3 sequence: CASSGGLNTEAFF. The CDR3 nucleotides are TGCGCCAGCAGTGGGGGCCTGAACACTGAAGCTTTCTTT.

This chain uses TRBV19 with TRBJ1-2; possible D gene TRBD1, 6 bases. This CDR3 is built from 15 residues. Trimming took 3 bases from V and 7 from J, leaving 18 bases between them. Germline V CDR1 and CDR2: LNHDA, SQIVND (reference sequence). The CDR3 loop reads CASSIFAGAVAGYTF. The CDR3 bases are TGTGCCAGTAGTATTTTTGCGGGGGCCGTTGCTGGCTACACCTTC. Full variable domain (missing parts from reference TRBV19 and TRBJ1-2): DGGITQSPKYLFRKEGQNVTLSCEQNLNHDAMYWYRQDPGQGLRLIYYSQIVNDFQKGDIAEGYSVSREKKESFPLTVTSAQKNPTAFYLCASSIFAGAVAGYTFGSGTRLTVV.

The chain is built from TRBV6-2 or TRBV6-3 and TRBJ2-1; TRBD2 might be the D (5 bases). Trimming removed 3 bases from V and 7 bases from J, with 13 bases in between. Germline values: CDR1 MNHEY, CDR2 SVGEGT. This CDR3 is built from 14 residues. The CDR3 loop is CASSYLRVGNEQFF. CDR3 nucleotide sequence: TGTGCCAGCAGTTATCTGCGGGTCGGTAATGAGCAGTTCTTC.

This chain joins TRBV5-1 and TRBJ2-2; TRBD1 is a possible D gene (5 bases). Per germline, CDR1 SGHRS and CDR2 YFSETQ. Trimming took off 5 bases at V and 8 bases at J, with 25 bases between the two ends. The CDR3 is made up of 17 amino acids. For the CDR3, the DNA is TGCGCCAGCAGGCAGGTCTACAGGTCTCTCAGAGGAGGGGAGCTGTTTTTT. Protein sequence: CASRQVYRSLRGGELFF. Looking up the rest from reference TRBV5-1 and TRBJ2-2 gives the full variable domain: KAGVTQTPRYLIKTRGQQVTLSCSPISGHRSVSWYQQTPGQGLQFLFEYFSETQRNKGNFPGRFSGRQFSNSRSEMNVSTLELGDSALYLCASRQVYRSLRGGELFFGEGSRLTVL.

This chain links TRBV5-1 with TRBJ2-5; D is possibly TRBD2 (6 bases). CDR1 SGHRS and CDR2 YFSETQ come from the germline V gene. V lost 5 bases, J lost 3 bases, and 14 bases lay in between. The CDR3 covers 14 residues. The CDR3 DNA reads TGCGCCAGCAGGCTGGGACTGGGAGAAGAGACCCAGTACTTC. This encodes CASRLGLGEETQYF.

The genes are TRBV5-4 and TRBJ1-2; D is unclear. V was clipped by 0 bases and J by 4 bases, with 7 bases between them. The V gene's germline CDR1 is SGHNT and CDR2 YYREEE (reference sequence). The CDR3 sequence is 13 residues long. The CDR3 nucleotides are TGTGCCAGCAGCTTGGTTTCCGGCTATGGCTACACCTTC. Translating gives CASSLVSGYGYTF.

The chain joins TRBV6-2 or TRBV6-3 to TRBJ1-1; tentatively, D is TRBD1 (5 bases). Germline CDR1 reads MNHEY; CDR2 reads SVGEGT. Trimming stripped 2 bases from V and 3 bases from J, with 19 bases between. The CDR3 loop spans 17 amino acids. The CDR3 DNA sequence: TGTGCCAGCAGTTACCTCCGGGGGGGGAGGAGATACACTGAAGCTTTCTTT. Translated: CASSYLRGGRRYTEAFF.

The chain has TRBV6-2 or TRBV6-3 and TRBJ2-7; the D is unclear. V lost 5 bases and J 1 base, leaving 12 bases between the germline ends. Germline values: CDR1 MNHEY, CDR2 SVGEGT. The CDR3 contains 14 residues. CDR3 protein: CASSIGRISYEQYV. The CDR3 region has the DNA TGTGCCAGCAGTATTGGGCGCATATCCTACGAGCAGTACGTC.

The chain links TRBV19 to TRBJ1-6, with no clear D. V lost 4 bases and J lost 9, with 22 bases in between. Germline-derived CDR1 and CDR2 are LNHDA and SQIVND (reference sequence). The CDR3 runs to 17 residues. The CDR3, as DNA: TGTGCCAGTAGTACCCCCATCTCGAGAGGAATTTTTTCACCCCTCCACTTT. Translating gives CASSTPISRGIFSPLHF.

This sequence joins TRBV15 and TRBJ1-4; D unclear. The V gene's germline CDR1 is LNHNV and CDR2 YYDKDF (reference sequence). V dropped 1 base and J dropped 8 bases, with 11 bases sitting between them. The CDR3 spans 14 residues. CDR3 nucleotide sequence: TGTGCCACCAGCAGAGTTCGGGGAGGGGAAAAACTGTTTTTT. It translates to CATSRVRGGEKLFF. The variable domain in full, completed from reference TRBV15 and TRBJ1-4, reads DAMVIQNPRYQVTQFGKPVTLSCSQTLNHNVMYWYQQKSSQAPKLLFHYYDKDFNNEADTPDNFQSRRPNTSFCFLDIRSPGLGDTAMYLCATSRVRGGEKLFFGSGTQLSVL.

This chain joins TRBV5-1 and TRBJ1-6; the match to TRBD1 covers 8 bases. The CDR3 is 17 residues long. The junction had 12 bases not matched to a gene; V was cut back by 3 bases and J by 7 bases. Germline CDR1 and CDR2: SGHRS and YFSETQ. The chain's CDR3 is CASSSQPRGRDNSPLHF. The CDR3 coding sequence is TGCGCCAGCAGCTCCCAACCCAGGGGGCGAGACAATTCACCCCTCCACTTT.

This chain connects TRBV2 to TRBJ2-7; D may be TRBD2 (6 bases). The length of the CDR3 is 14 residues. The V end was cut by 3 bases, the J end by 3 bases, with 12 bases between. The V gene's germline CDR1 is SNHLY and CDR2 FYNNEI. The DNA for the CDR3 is TGTGCCAGCAGTGATCGACGGGGGAACTACGAGCAGTACGTC. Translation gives CASSDRRGNYEQYV.

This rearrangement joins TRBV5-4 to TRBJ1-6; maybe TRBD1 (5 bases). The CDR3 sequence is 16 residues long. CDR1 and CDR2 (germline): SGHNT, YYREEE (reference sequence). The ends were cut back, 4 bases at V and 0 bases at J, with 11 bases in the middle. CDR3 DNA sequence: TGTGCCAGCAGCCTAAGACAGAGCTCCTATAATTCACCCCTCCACTTT. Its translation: CASSLRQSSYNSPLHF. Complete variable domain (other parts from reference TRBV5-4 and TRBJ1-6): ETGVTQSPTHLIKTRGQQVTLRCSSQSGHNTVSWYQQALGQGPQFIFQYYREEENGRGNFPPRFSGLQFPNYSSELNVNALELDDSALYLCASSLRQSSYNSPLHFGNGTRLTVT.

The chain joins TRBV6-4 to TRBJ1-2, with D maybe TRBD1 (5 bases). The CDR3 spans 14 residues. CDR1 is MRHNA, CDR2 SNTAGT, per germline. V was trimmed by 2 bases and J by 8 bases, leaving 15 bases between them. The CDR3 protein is CASSDGTWGPGYTF. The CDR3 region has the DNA TGTGCCAGCAGTGACGGGACTTGGGGCCCCGGCTACACCTTC.

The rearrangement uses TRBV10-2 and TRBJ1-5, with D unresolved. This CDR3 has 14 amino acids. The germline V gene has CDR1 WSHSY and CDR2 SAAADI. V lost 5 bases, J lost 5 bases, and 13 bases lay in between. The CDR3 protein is CASSRAPGDQPQHF. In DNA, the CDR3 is TGCGCCAGCAGTCGCGCCCCCGGAGATCAGCCCCAGCATTTT.

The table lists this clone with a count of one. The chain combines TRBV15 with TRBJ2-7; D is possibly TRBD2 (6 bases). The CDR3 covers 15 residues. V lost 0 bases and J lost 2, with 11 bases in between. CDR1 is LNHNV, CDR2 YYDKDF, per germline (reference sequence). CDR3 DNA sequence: TGTGCCACCAGCAGAGACGCGGGGAGCGCCTACGAGCAGTACGTC. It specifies CATSRDAGSAYEQYV.

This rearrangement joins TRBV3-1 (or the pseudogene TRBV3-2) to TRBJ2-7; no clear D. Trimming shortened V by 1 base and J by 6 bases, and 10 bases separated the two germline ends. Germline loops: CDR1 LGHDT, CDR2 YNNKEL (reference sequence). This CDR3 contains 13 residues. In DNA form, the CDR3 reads TGTGCCAGCAGCCAAGGTAGTCCTGGCGAGCAGTACGTC. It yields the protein CASSQGSPGEQYV.

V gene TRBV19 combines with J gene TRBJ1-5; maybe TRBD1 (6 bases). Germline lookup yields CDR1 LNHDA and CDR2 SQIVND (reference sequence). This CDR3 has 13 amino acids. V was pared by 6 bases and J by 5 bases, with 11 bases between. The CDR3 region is CASSNRADQPQHF. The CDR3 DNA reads TGTGCCAGTAGCAACAGGGCCGATCAGCCCCAGCATTTT.

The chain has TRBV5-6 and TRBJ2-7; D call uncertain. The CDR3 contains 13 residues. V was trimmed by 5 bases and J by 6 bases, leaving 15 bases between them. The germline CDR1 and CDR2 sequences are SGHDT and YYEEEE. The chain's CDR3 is CASRSDTQGEQYV. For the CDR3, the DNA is TGTGCCAGCAGATCTGACACCCAAGGCGAGCAGTACGTC.

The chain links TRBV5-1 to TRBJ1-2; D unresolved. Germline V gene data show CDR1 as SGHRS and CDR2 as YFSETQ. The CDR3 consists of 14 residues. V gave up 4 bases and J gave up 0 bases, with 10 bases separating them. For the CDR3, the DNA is TGCGCCAGCAGCCCCCGCTTAGCTAACTATGGCTACACCTTC. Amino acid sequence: CASSPRLANYGYTF.